This T cell receptor beta chain was observed in a study of T cells in Graves' hyperthyroidism and ophthalmopathy. Researchers amplified the TCR beta CDR3 regions from RNA transcripts. Carried out on the TCR CDR3, a first-round RT-PCR used the HTBI primer set. One entry per CDR3 protein, called by TCRdb with MiXCR from the multiplex PCR reads. The repertoire holds hundreds of thousands of distinct CDR3 sequences, with about a sixth as singletons. This clonotype was sampled from a young woman with Graves' ophthalmopathy. Sequencing was done on a sample of blood.

CDR3 sequence reads: CASSQQGCTNEKLFF. CDR3 bases: TGTGCCAGCAGTCAACAGGGGTGTACTAATGAAAAACTGTTTTTT. This chain uses TRBV27 with TRBJ1-4, with 7 bases lining up with TRBD1. This CDR3 is 15 amino acids long. Germline CDR1 MNHEY, CDR2 SMNVEV (reference sequence). After removal of 5 bases from V and 2 bases from J, the junction contained 5 bases not matched to a gene.